Presented here are 12 T cell receptor beta chains from one specimen sequenced in a study of CD4 and CD8 cells across lung adenocarcinoma regions. TCRdb re-derived calls from the PCR reads in MiXCR, one entry per CDR3 protein. The data hold roughly 18,000 distinct CDR3 sequences, with more than 45% observed a single time. Sequenced: CD8+ T cells from the center of a lung tumor. The receptors were gathered from a female donor with lung adenocarcinoma. The CD4 and CD8 labels of this study may be unreliable.

The V call is TRBV6-5, the J call TRBJ2-4; unclear D gene. Looked up from germline, CDR1 is MNHEY and CDR2 is SVGAGI. The V gene lost 4 bases and the J gene lost 13 bases, with 20 bases spanning the gap. CDR3 length equals 14 residues. CDR3 nucleotides: TGTGCCAGCAGTTTACTGTGGGCCAAAAATATGCAGTACTTC. Its translation is CASSLLWAKNMQYF.

Points on this clonotype: The junction shows a germline mismatch at one end, possibly a read error. V and J are TRBV10-3 and TRBJ2-2, with TRBD2 as a possible D gene (5 bases). Germline CDR1 reads ENHRY; CDR2 reads SYGVKD. The CDR3 spans 15 residues. In DNA, the CDR3 is TGTGCCCTCCGCTACCACGGGTCGAACACCGGGGAGCAGTTTTTT. It translates to CALRYHGSNTGEQFF.

This clonotype was counted many times. CDR3 amino acids: CASTPRAGNEQFF. CDR3 nucleotide sequence: TGTGCCAGCACTCCTAGGGCAGGGAATGAGCAGTTCTTC. V gene TRBV25-1 combines with J gene TRBJ2-1; possible D gene TRBD1, 5 bases. There are 13 residues in the CDR3. Deletions cut 7 bases from V and 7 bases from J, with 14 bases between. In germline, CDR1 is MGHDK, CDR2 SYGVNS.

V gene TRBV25-1 combines with J gene TRBJ2-3; 11 bases map to TRBD1. The DNA end is more similar to TRBJ2-5, so the J call may be wrong. The CDR3 is made up of 15 amino acids. Germline CDR1 MGHDK, CDR2 SYGVNS. CDR3 sequence (DNA): TGTGCCAGCAGTCGGGGGACAGGGGGATCCGAGACCCAGTACTTC. Translation gives CASSRGTGGSETQYF.

The V gene is TRBV6-1, the J gene TRBJ2-5; D ambiguous. The J call may be mistaken, given a closer DNA end match to TRBJ2-1. The length of the CDR3 is 13 residues. The V gene's germline CDR1 is MNHNS and CDR2 SASEGT. The CDR3 loop is CASFAPAGSEQFF. The CDR3 nucleotides read TGTGCCAGCTTCGCACCCGCCGGCAGTGAGCAGTTCTTC.

The sample holds many counts of this clonotype. The V gene is TRBV7-2, the J gene TRBJ2-3; D is ambiguous. Germline values: CDR1 SGHTA, CDR2 FQGNSA. This CDR3 has 12 amino acids. The V and J ends lost 4 bases and 7 bases respectively, with 9 bases between them. CDR3 sequence: CASSSDPYTQYF. In nucleotides, the CDR3 is TGTGCCAGCAGCTCGGACCCCTATACGCAGTATTTT. The variable domain in full, with the rest retrieved from reference TRBV7-2 and TRBJ2-3, is GAGVSQSPSNKVTEKGKDVELRCDPISGHTALYWYRQSLGQGLEFLIYFQGNSAPDKSGLPSDRFSAERTGGSVSTLTIQRTQQEDSAVYLCASSSDPYTQYFGPGTRLTVL.

This clonotype was recorded many times. The rearrangement uses TRBV6-1 and TRBJ2-3, with 13 bases matching TRBD2. J gave up 2 bases and V 9 bases, and 8 bases lay outside the gene matches. The germline V gene encodes CDR1 MNHNS and CDR2 SASEGT. CDR3 length: 16 residues. CDR3: CASKGGLAGATDTQYF. The CDR3 region has the DNA TGTGCCAGTAAAGGAGGACTAGCGGGAGCCACAGATACGCAGTATTTT.

This clonotype was counted a few times. The chain joins TRBV6-1 to TRBJ2-1; a possible D gene is TRBD1 (5 bases). Per germline, CDR1 MNHNS and CDR2 SASEGT. Trimming removed 1 base at V and 9 bases at J, with 13 bases between. The CDR3 covers 14 residues. This chain's CDR3 is CASSEDWQGREQFF. The CDR3 nucleotides read TGTGCCAGCAGTGAAGATTGGCAGGGCCGTGAGCAGTTCTTC.

Here the CDR3 DNA reads TGCGCCAGCAGCCAAGAACGGGGGACTGCGCTCGATGAGCAGTTCTTC. Its translation: CASSQERGTALDEQFF. V gene TRBV4-1 combines with J gene TRBJ2-5, with D possibly TRBD2 on 6 matching bases. The J call is doubtful: the DNA matches TRBJ2-1 better. The CDR3 is 16 residues long. The germline gives CDR1 MGHRA, CDR2 YSYEKL.

This clonotype was recorded a few times. The CDR3 bases are TGTGCCAGCAGATCAGGGACTAGCGTATACAATGAGCAGTTCTTC. Amino acid sequence: CASRSGTSVYNEQFF. This chain joins TRBV6-1 and TRBJ2-1; 10 positions agree with TRBD2. J was trimmed by 4 bases and V by 6 bases; bases with no gene match: 6. Germline CDR1 reads MNHNS; CDR2 reads SASEGT. This CDR3 has 15 amino acids.

This chain joins TRBV6-5 and TRBJ2-3; 11 nucleotides agree with TRBD1. Germline trimming cut 5 bases from V and 1 base from J; bases unmatched to any gene: 8. The CDR3 sequence is 17 residues long. Germline V lookup: CDR1 MNHEY, CDR2 SVGAGI. The CDR3 loop is CASSLRTGGKGTDTQYF. DNA for the CDR3: TGTGCCAGCAGTCTACGGACAGGGGGCAAGGGCACAGATACGCAGTATTTT.

This chain's CDR3 is CASSVGGGNEQYF. The CDR3 nucleotides are TGTGCCAGCAGCGTAGGAGGGGGTAATGAGCAGTACTTC. This rearrangement joins TRBV9 to TRBJ2-5; the D gene is possibly TRBD1 (6 bases). V was pared by 0 bases and J by 11 bases, with 14 bases between. Germline assignment: CDR1 SGDLS and CDR2 YYNGEE. The CDR3 runs 13 residues.